The sequence of this T cell receptor beta chain was determined in a study of T-cell memory formation after mild COVID-19. Study as a whole: Clustering of TCRs was largely donor specific.

Trimming left V 6 bases short and J 5 bases short, with 10 bases between. CDR3 length equals 12 residues. The germline V gene encodes CDR1 SGHAT and CDR2 FQNNGV. This clonotype showed up just a few times. The antigen is unknown. After 5'RACE with constant-segment primers, TCR alpha and TCR beta cDNA libraries carrying sample barcodes and UMIs were obtained. In TCRdb, the 5' RACE reads were re-called with MiXCR into one record per CDR3 protein. Found here are about 320,000 distinct CDR3 sequences, over 11% of them singletons; the top ten hold roughly a fifth. Findings and caveats of the study: Day 15 to 85 contracting clones showed balanced CD4/CD8; later expanders leaned CD4+. The study detected some responding clones in pre-infection memory, suggesting cross-reactive memory joined.

The TCR sequence derives from a man younger than 35 who had mild COVID-19 (a few samples of this study predate the infection). Cell type and time point are not known. The rearrangement uses TRBV11-2 and TRBJ2-5; possibly TRBD2 for D (7 bases). Sequenced material: PBMCs or a T cell subset sorted from them (not recorded which). The CDR3 sequence is CASRGGAETQYF. CDR3 nucleotide sequence: TGTGCCAGCAGGGGGGGGGCGGAGACCCAGTACTTC.